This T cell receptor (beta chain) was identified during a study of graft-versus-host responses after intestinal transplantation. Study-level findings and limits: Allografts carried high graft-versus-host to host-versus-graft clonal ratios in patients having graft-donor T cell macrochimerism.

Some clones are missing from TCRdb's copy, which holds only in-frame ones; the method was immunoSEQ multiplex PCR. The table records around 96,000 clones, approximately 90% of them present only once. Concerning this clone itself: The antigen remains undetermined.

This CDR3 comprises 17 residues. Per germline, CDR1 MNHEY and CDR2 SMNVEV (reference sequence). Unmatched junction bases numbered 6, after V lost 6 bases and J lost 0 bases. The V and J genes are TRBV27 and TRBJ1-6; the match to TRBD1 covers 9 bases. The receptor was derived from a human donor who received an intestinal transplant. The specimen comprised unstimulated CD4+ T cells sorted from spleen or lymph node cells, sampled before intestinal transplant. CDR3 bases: TGTGCCAGCAGAACTACAGGGGGCTTCTCCTATAATTCACCCCTCCACTTT. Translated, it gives CASRTTGGFSYNSPLHF.